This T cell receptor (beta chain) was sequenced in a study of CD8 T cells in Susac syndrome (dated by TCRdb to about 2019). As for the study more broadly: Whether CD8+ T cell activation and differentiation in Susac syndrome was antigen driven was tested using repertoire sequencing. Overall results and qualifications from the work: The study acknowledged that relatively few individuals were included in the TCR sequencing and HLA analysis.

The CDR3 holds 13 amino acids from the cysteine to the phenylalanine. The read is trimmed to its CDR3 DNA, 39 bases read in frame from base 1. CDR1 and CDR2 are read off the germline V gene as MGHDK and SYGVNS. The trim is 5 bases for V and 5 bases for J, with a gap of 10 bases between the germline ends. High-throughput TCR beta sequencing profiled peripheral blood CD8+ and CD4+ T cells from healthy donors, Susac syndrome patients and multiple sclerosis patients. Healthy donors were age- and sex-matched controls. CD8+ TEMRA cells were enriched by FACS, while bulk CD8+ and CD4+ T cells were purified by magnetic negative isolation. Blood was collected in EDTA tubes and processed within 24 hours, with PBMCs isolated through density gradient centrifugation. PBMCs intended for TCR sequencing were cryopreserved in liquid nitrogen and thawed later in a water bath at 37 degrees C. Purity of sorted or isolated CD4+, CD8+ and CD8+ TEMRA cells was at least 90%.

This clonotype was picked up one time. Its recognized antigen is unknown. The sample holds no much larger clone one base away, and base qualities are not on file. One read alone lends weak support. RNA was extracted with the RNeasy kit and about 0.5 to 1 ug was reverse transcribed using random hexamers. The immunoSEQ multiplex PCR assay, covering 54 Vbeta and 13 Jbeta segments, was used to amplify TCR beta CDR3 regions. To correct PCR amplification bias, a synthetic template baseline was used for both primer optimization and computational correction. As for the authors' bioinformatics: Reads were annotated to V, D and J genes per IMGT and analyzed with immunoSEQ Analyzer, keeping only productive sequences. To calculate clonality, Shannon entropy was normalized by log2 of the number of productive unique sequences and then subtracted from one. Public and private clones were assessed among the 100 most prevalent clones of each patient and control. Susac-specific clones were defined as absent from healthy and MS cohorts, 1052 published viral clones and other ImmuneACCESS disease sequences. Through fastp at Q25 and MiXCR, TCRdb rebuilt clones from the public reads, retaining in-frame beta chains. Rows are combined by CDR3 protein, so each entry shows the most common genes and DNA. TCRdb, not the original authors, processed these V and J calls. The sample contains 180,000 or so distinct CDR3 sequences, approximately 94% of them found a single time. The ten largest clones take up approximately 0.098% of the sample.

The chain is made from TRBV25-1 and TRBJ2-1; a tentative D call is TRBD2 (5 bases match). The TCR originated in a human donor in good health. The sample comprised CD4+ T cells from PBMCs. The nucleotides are TGTGCCAGCAGTACGAGACTAAACAATGAGCAGTTCTTC. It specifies CASSTRLNNEQFF.